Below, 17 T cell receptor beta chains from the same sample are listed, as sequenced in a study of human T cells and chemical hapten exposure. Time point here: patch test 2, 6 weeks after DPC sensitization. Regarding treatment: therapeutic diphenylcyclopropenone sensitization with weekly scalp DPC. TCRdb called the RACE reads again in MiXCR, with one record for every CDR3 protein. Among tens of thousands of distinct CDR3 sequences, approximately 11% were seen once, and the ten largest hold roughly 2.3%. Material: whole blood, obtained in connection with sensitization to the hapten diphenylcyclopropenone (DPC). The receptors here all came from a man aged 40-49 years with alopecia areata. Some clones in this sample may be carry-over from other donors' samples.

The CDR3 region has the DNA TGTGCCAGCAGCTTAACAGGGAGGGCTGAAGCTTTCTTT. It translates to CASSLTGRAEAFF. The genes are TRBV12-3 or TRBV12-4 and TRBJ1-1; D might be TRBD1 (6 bases). V lost 6 bases, J lost 6 bases, and 14 bases lay in between. The CDR3 is 13 amino acids.

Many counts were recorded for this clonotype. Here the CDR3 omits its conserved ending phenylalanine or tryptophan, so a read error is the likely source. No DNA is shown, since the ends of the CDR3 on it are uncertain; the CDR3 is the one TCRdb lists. The CDR3 loop is CASSFQGDRQKG. The V gene is TRBV28, the J gene TRBJ1-1; the listed D gene, TRBD1, was not tested against the DNA. Germline V lookup: CDR1 MDHEN, CDR2 SYDVKM. Termini included, the CDR3 measures 12 amino acids.

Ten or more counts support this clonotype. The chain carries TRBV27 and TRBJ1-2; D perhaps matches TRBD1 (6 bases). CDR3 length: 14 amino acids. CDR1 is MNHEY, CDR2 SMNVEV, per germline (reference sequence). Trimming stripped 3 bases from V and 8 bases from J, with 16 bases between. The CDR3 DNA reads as TGTGCCAGCAGTTTTTCAGGGGCGGCGTCCGGCTACACCTTC. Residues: CASSFSGAASGYTF.

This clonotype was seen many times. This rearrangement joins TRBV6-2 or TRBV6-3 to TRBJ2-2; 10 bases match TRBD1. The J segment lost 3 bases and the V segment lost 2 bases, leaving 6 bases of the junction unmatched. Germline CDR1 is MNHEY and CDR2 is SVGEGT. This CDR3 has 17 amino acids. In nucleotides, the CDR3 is TGTGCCAGCAGTTACATGGACAGGGGGTTGGACACCGGGGAGCTGTTTTTT. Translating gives CASSYMDRGLDTGELFF.

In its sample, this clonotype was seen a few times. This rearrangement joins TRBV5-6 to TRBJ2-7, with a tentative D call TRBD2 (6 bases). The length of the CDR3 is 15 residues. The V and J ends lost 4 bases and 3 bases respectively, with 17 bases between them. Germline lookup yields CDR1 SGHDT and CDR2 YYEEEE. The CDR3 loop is CASSLARAGHYEQYF. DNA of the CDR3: TGTGCCAGCAGCCTCGCGCGGGCGGGGCACTACGAGCAGTACTTC.

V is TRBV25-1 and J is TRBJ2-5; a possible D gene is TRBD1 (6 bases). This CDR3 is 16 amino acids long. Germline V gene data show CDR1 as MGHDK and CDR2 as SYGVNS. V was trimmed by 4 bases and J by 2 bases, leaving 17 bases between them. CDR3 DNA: TGTGCCAGCAGTGCCATTCCGGACAGTCGGCAAGAGACCCAGTACTTC. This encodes CASSAIPDSRQETQYF.

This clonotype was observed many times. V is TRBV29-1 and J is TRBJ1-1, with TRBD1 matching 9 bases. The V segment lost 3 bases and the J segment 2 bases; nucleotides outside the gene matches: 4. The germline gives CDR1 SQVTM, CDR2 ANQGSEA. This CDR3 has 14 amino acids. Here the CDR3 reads CSVDMGQGNTEAFF. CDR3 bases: TGCAGCGTTGACATGGGACAGGGAAACACTGAAGCTTTCTTT. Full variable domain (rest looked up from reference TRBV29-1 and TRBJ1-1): SAVISQKPSRDICQRGTSLTIQCQVDSQVTMMFWYRQQPGQSLTLIATANQGSEATYESGFVIDKFPISRPNLTFSTLTVSNMSPEDSSIYLCSVDMGQGNTEAFFGQGTRLTVV.

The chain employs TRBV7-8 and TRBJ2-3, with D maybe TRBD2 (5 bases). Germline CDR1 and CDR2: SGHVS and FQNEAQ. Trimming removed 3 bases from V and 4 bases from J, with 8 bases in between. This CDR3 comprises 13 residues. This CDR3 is CASSLVEADTQYF. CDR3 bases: TGTGCCAGCAGCTTGGTGGAGGCAGATACGCAGTATTTT.

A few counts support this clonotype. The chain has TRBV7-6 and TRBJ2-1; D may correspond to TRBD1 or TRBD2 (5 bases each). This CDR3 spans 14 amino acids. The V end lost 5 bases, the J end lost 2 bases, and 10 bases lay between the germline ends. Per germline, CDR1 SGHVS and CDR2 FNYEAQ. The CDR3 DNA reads TGTGCCAGCAGCCCTTGGGGGACCTACAATGAGCAGTTCTTC. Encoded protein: CASSPWGTYNEQFF.

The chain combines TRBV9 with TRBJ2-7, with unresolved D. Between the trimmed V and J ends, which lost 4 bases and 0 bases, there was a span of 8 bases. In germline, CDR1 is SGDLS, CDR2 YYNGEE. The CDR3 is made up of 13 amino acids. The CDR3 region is CASSLTPSYEQYF. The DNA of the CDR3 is TGTGCCAGCAGCCTTACACCCTCCTACGAGCAGTACTTC.

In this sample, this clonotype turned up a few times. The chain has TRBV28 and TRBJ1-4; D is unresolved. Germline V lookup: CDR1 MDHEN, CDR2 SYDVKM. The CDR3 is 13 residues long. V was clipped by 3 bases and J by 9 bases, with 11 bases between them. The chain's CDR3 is CASSFGLGQKLFF. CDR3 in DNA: TGTGCCAGCAGTTTTGGCCTCGGTCAAAAACTGTTTTTT.

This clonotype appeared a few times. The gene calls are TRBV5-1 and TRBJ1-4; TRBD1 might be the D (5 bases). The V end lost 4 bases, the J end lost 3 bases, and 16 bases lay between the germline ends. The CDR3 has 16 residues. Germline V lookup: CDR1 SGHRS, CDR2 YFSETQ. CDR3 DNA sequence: TGCGCCAGCAGCCAGGGACGGGGGATAGCTAATGAAAAACTGTTTTTT. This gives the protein CASSQGRGIANEKLFF.

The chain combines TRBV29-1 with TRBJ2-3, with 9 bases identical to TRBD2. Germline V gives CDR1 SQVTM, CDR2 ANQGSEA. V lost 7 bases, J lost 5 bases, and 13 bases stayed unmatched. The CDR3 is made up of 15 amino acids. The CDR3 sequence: CSAEGLAGVVDTQYF. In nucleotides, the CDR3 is TGCAGCGCTGAGGGCTTAGCGGGAGTGGTAGATACGCAGTATTTT.

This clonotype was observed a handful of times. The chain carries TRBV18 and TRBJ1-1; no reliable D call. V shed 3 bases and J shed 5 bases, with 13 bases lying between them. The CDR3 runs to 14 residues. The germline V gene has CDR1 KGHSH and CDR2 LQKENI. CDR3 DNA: TGTGCCAGCTCACCGGCCGGGATTCGGACTGAAGCTTTCTTT. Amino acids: CASSPAGIRTEAFF.

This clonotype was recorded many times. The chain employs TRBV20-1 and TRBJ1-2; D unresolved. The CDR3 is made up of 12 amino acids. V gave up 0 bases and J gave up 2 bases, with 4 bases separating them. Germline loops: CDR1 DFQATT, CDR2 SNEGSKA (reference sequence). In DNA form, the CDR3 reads TGCAGTGCTAGAGATCAGAACTATGGCTACACCTTC. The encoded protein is CSARDQNYGYTF.

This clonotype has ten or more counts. CDR3 bases: TGTGCCAGCAGCTTAGTGGGCACAGATACGCAGTATTTT. This sequence encodes CASSLVGTDTQYF. The chain joins TRBV7-2 to TRBJ2-3; no definite D call. The CDR3 is made up of 13 amino acids. Germline CDR1 is SGHTA and CDR2 is FQGNSA. Trimming took 1 base from V and 1 from J, leaving 3 bases between them. Based on the CDR3 plus reference TRBV7-2 and TRBJ2-3, the full variable domain is GAGVSQSPSNKVTEKGKDVELRCDPISGHTALYWYRQSLGQGLEFLIYFQGNSAPDKSGLPSDRFSAERTGGSVSTLTIQRTQQEDSAVYLCASSLVGTDTQYFGPGTRLTVL.

In nucleotides, the CDR3 is TGTGCCAGTAGTATAGCCTTCAACAGTCAGATAGGGACCCAGTACTTC. It specifies CASSIAFNSQIGTQYF. This rearrangement joins TRBV19 to TRBJ2-5; D gene ambiguous. CDR1 and CDR2 from the germline V gene are LNHDA and SQIVND (reference sequence). This CDR3 is 16 amino acids long. With 1 base removed from V and 7 bases from J, the gap between germline ends came to 19 bases.